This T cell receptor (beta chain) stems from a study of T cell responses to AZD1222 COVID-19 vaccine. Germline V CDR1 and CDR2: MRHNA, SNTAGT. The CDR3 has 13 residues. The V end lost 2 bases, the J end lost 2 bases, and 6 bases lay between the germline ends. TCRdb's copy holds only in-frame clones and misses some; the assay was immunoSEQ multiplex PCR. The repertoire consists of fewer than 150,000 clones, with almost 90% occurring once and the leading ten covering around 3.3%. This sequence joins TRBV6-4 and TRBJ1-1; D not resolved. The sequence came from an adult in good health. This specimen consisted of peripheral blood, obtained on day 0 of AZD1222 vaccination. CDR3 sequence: CASSDTDNTEAFF. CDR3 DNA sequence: TGTGCCAGCAGTGACACGGATAACACTGAAGCTTTCTTT.